This is a list of T cell receptor beta chains from one sample in a study of shared clonotypes between healthy human individuals. TCRdb's table, derived via immunoSEQ multiplex PCR, lists solely in-frame clones and lacks some. Counted here are about 2.2 million clones, roughly 91% occurring once; the ten biggest clones make up approximately 1.7%. Sequencing used naive CD8+ T cells from PBMCs. These receptors originate from a young man in good health. Some clones in this sample may be carry-over from other donors' samples. CDR3s include the opening cysteine and the closing phenylalanine or tryptophan. The order of the fields is J gene, V gene, D gene, clone size, CDR3 DNA, CDR3 protein. The D gene is left open where the match is weak. Only some rows state a clone size, as once, few, many or a class for expanded clones.

TRBJ2-1,TRBV15,-,once,TGTGCCACCAGCCCGGGTTGGGGGGCCAATGAGCAGTTCTTC,CATSPGWGANEQFF
TRBJ2-2,TRBV10-3,-,few,TGTGCCATCAGTGACCCCGAGAAAGGGACCGGGGAGCTGTTTTTT,CAISDPEKGTGELFF
TRBJ2-7,TRBV20-1,-,-,TGCAGTGTTCTCCGTGGGGGGGCGACAAACTTC,CSVLRGGATNF
TRBJ1-3,TRBV4-2,-,-,TGTGCCAGCAGCGGAGGGGGCTCTGGAAACACCATATATTTT,CASSGGGSGNTIYF
TRBJ2-3,TRBV7-3,TRBD2,-,TGTGCCAGCAGCTTAGTGGGCATGCGGGAGACCTACACAGATACGCAGTATTTT,CASSLVGMRETYTDTQYF
TRBJ2-4,TRBV7-9,TRBD1,-,TGTGCCAGCAGCCCCCGACAGGGGGCCAAAAACATTCAGTACTTC,CASSPRQGAKNIQYF
TRBJ1-2,TRBV5-4,TRBD1,-,TGTGCCAGCAGACAAACAGGGGACCACCACTATGGCTACACCTTC,CASRQTGDHHYGYTF
TRBJ2-7,TRBV27,TRBD1,-,TGTGCCAGCAGTTTAATGGCAGGGGGTTATAACGAGCAGTACTTC,CASSLMAGGYNEQYF
TRBJ1-1,TRBV27,TRBD1,-,TGTGCCAGCAGTCCGTCGACAGGGCACATGAACACTGAAGCTTTCTTT,CASSPSTGHMNTEAFF
TRBJ2-7,TRBV6-1,TRBD1,-,TGTGCCAGCAGTGAGGGACAGTGGCCCTACGAGCAGTACTTC,CASSEGQWPYEQYF
TRBJ1-1,TRBV19,-,-,TGTGCCAGTAGTATACGCGGACAGATGAACACTGAAGCTTTCTTT,CASSIRGQMNTEAFF